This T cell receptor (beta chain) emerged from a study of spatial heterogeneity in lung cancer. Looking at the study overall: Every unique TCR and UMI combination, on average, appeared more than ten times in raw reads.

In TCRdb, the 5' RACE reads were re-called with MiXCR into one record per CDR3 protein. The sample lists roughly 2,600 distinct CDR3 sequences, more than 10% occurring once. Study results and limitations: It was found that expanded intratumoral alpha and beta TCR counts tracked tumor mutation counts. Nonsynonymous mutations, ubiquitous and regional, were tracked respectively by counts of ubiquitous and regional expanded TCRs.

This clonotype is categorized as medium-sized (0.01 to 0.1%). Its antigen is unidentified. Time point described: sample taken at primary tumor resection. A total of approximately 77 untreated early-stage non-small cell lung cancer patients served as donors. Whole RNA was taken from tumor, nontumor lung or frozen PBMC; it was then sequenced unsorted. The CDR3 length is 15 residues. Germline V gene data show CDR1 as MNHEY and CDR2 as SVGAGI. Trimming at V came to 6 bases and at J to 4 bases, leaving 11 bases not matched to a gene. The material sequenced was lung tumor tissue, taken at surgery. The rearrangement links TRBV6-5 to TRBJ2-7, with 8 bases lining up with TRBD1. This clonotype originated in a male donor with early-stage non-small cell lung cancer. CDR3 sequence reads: CASSRNEQGVYEQYF. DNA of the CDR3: TGTGCCAGCAGCCGTAACGAACAGGGGGTGTACGAGCAGTACTTC.